Below, 21 T cell receptor beta chains from the same sample are listed, as sequenced in a study of blood T cell repertoires in COVID-19. Clones were sequenced by immunoSEQ multiplex PCR, and TCRdb holds only the in-frame ones, with some missing. The sample yields around 280,000 clones, roughly 87% seen once. The sequenced material came from peripheral blood. The source is a woman between 50 and 59 years old who had recovered from COVID-19.

The J gene is TRBJ2-3, the V gene TRBV15, with TRBD1 identical over 7 bases. The germline CDR1 and CDR2 sequences are LNHNV and YYDKDF (reference sequence). V dropped 3 bases and J dropped 3; count of bases not matched to a gene: 15. The CDR3 spans 18 residues. CDR3 region: CATSRQTTGTDGTDTQYF. CDR3 bases: TGTGCCACCAGCAGGCAGACAACCGGGACAGACGGAACAGATACGCAGTATTTT.

The V and J genes are TRBV3-1 (or the pseudogene TRBV3-2) and TRBJ1-1, with 7 bases fitting TRBD1. CDR1 and CDR2 from the germline V gene are LGHDT and YNNKEL (reference sequence). With V trimmed by 3 bases and J by 11 bases, 18 bases remained unmatched. The CDR3 loop spans 16 amino acids. In nucleotides, the CDR3 is TGTGCCAGCAGCCAGAGGAAGGGGGCGATGAATGTCGACGCTTTCTTT. Translation gives CASSQRKGAMNVDAFF.

V gene TRBV19 combines with J gene TRBJ1-1; D not certain. The V and J ends lost 3 bases and 5 bases respectively, with 13 bases between them. CDR1 is LNHDA and CDR2 is SQIVND in the germline V gene (reference sequence). The CDR3 spans 14 residues. CDR3 amino acids: CASSIGEGVTEAFF. Here the CDR3 DNA reads TGTGCCAGTAGTATCGGGGAAGGAGTAACTGAAGCTTTCTTT.

The J gene is TRBJ2-2, the V gene TRBV11-2; 7 nucleotides line up with TRBD2. V lost 3 bases, J lost 5 bases, and 3 bases stayed unmatched. The V gene's germline CDR1 is SGHAT and CDR2 FQNNGV. The CDR3 consists of 14 residues. The CDR3 DNA reads as TGTGCCAGCAGCTTGGGGGGGAAGACCGGGGAGCTGTTTTTT. It translates to CASSLGGKTGELFF.

The chain joins TRBV5-5 to TRBJ1-2, with D unclear. CDR3 size: 13 residues. Germline CDR1 reads SGHKS; CDR2 reads YYEKEE (reference sequence). Trimming shortened V by 1 base and J by 8 bases, and 12 bases separated the two germline ends. Here the CDR3 reads CASSLREGVGYTF. In DNA, the CDR3 is TGTGCCAGCAGCTTGAGGGAGGGAGTGGGCTACACCTTC.

CDR3 DNA: TGTGCCATTTGGCGCGGCTTGAACACTGAAGCTTTCTTT. Its protein product is CAIWRGLNTEAFF. This sequence joins TRBV28 and TRBJ1-1, with D uncertain. The CDR3 is 13 amino acids. The ends were cut back, 10 bases at V and 0 bases at J, with 12 bases in the middle. Germline CDR1 reads MDHEN; CDR2 reads SYDVKM.

This clone was recorded a few times. The chain joins TRBV20-1 to TRBJ1-2; 7 bases fit TRBD1. J was trimmed by 4 bases and V by 8 bases; bases with no gene match: 4. This CDR3 has 11 amino acids. Germline assignment: CDR1 DFQATT and CDR2 SNEGSKA (reference sequence). CDR3 sequence: CSRTGSYGYTF. The DNA for the CDR3 is TGCAGTCGGACAGGATCCTATGGCTACACCTTC.

This clone has a handful of counts. The V and J genes are TRBV2 and TRBJ2-5; tentative D call: TRBD2 (5 bases). Germline assignment: CDR1 SNHLY and CDR2 FYNNEI. CDR3 length equals 15 residues. The ends were cut back, 5 bases at V and 1 base at J, with 14 bases in the middle. In nucleotides, the CDR3 is TGTGCCAGCAGTCCGCTAGCCGTTTTCCAAGAGACCCAGTACTTC. Its translation is CASSPLAVFQETQYF.

The chain recombines TRBV5-1 with TRBJ1-2; D gene ambiguous. V shed 0 bases and J shed 4 bases, with 10 bases lying between them. The V gene's germline CDR1 is SGHRS and CDR2 YFSETQ. This CDR3 is 14 amino acids long. The CDR3 bases are TGCGCCAGCAGCTTGGGAGGATTATCCTATGGCTACACCTTC. Protein: CASSLGGLSYGYTF.

The rearrangement uses TRBV7-9 and TRBJ1-1; no clear D. V lost 7 bases and J lost 4, with 13 bases in between. The CDR3 is made up of 13 amino acids. Per the germline V gene, CDR1 is SEHNR and CDR2 is FQNEAQ (reference sequence). CDR3 sequence (DNA): TGTGCCAGCACCACCTCCCTCGGCACTGAAGCTTTCTTT. It codes for CASTTSLGTEAFF.

The table lists this clone with a few counts. The V call is TRBV11-2, the J call TRBJ2-5, with D possibly TRBD1 on 6 matching bases. V was pared by 1 base and J by 2 bases, with 20 bases between. CDR1 SGHAT and CDR2 FQNNGV come from the germline V gene. This CDR3 comprises 18 residues. The CDR3 region is CASSLGYGDATGQETQYF. The DNA for the CDR3 is TGTGCCAGCAGCTTAGGGTACGGTGACGCGACAGGTCAAGAGACCCAGTACTTC.

This clone was observed once. The CDR3 reads CASSPLSQGATGNTIYF. The DNA for the CDR3 is TGTGCCAGCTCACCCCTTTCACAGGGGGCGACAGGAAACACCATATATTTT. The chain carries TRBV18 and TRBJ1-3, with 9 nucleotides matching TRBD1. The V gene end was trimmed by 3 bases and the J gene end by 4 bases; junction bases not matched to a gene: 10. This CDR3 has 17 residues. Germline assignment: CDR1 KGHSH and CDR2 LQKENI.

The chain is built from TRBV19 and TRBJ1-5; a weak D match, TRBD1 (6 bases). There are 18 residues in the CDR3. The V gene lost 0 bases and the J gene lost 3 bases, with 18 bases spanning the gap. CDR1 and CDR2 from the germline V gene are LNHDA and SQIVND (reference sequence). The CDR3, as DNA: TGTGCCAGTAGTATAGATCCCCACAAGACAGGCTTCAATCAGCCCCAGCATTTT. Encoded protein: CASSIDPHKTGFNQPQHF.

The chain is built from TRBV11-3 and TRBJ1-1; no firm D call. The CDR3 covers 13 residues. V dropped 2 bases and J dropped 1 base, with 5 bases sitting between them. CDR1 and CDR2 from the germline V gene are SGHNT and YENEEA. The CDR3 spells CASSLKRNTEAFF. CDR3 nucleotides: TGTGCCAGCAGCTTAAAGAGGAACACTGAAGCTTTCTTT.

The V gene is TRBV15, the J gene TRBJ2-7; D might be TRBD2 (6 bases). This CDR3 has 14 amino acids. Germline CDR1 is LNHNV and CDR2 is YYDKDF (reference sequence). The V end lost 0 bases, the J end lost 7 bases, and 13 bases lay between the germline ends. This CDR3 reads CATSREFGGGEQYF. As DNA, the CDR3 is TGTGCCACCAGCAGAGAATTTGGAGGAGGGGAGCAGTACTTC.

The chain combines TRBV7-9 with TRBJ2-1; the D gene is possibly TRBD2 (6 bases). V was shortened by 4 bases and J by 3 bases, with 16 bases between the two germline ends. Germline lookup yields CDR1 SEHNR and CDR2 FQNEAQ (reference sequence). The CDR3 totals 16 residues. The CDR3 DNA reads as TGTGCCAGCAGCTCCCCTGCGGGACTGAACTACAATGAGCAGTTCTTC. This codes for CASSSPAGLNYNEQFF.

The V gene is TRBV30, the J gene TRBJ1-2, with D perhaps TRBD1 (6 bases). The germline V and J ends were trimmed by 3 bases and 4 bases, with 18 bases remaining between them. CDR3 length: 15 residues. The germline V gene encodes CDR1 GTSNPN and CDR2 SVGIG (reference sequence). CDR3 bases: TGTGCCTGGAGCCACACAGGGCGACAGGCCTATGGCTACACCTTC. It yields the protein CAWSHTGRQAYGYTF.

The rearrangement joins TRBV2 to TRBJ2-1, with 14 bases lining up with TRBD2. V lost 4 bases to trimming and J lost 7 bases; unmatched junction nucleotides: 3. The germline V gene has CDR1 SNHLY and CDR2 FYNNEI. The CDR3 has 15 residues. CDR3 in amino acids: CASSGLAGGQNEQFF. In nucleotides, the CDR3 is TGTGCCAGCAGTGGACTAGCGGGGGGGCAGAATGAGCAGTTCTTC.

This clone showed up just once. V and J are TRBV6-5 and TRBJ2-2; TRBD1 matches at 7 bases. Germline-derived CDR1 and CDR2 are MNHEY and SVGAGI. The CDR3 consists of 14 residues. Trimming at V came to 1 base and at J to 6 bases, leaving 2 bases not matched to a gene. The CDR3 spells CASSYFQGAGELFF. DNA of the CDR3: TGTGCCAGCAGTTACTTCCAGGGGGCCGGGGAGCTGTTTTTT.

The V and J genes are TRBV7-2 and TRBJ2-7; TRBD1 aligns across 8 bases. This CDR3 has 15 amino acids. V trimming: 5 bases; J trimming: 0 bases; junction bases outside the gene matches: 6. The germline CDR1 and CDR2 sequences are SGHTA and FQGNSA. CDR3 in DNA: TGTGCCAGCAGCCCCAGGGGGCAAAGCTCCTACGAGCAGTACTTC. It yields the protein CASSPRGQSSYEQYF.

This chain links TRBV6-4 with TRBJ2-1, with D tentatively TRBD1 (5 bases). Trimming removed 2 bases at V and 5 bases at J, with 16 bases between. There are 16 residues in the CDR3. Germline V lookup: CDR1 MRHNA, CDR2 SNTAGT. CDR3 sequence reads: CASSDAGGAGHNEQFF. The DNA of the CDR3 is TGTGCCAGCAGTGACGCCGGTGGTGCAGGGCACAATGAGCAGTTCTTC.